This T cell receptor beta chain is drawn from a study of cytomegalovirus exposure and HLA in healthy donors. Study-wide results and limits: In the analysis, some V segments, TRBV6-2 and TRBV6-3 included, were excluded as indistinguishable. Among immune exposure information, only CMV serostatus was available. In a later analysis, TCR beta V- and J-gene trimming was associated with a missense DCLRE1C variant.

Researchers ran the PCR with 60 Vbeta and 13 Jbeta primers. Measured with immunoSEQ multiplex PCR; TCRdb has only the in-frame clones, and not every one. Of 90,000 to 130,000 clones detected, just over 75% appear once; the ten largest clones hold about an eighth. Comments on this clone: Its cognate antigen is unknown.

CDR1 is SGHDT, CDR2 YYEEEE, per germline. This CDR3 comprises 15 residues. The V gene lost 0 bases and the J gene lost 2 bases, with 10 bases spanning the gap. The receptor was isolated from a man aged 25 to 40 in good health and CMV-seropositive. V usage is TRBV5-6 and J usage is TRBJ2-3; tentatively, D is TRBD2 (6 bases). Specimen: PBMCs. In nucleotides, the CDR3 is TGTGCCAGCAGCTTGGGTGGAGGGCCCACAGATACGCAGTATTTT. This gives the protein CASSLGGGPTDTQYF.